The table lists the clone carrying this T cell receptor (beta chain) with a few counts. The antigen remains unidentified. This sample is part of a study of T cell repertoires in cytomegalovirus infection. Study as a whole: HLA-B-restricted CMV epitopes that are well studied were used alongside recently identified HLA-C-restricted ones. Study-wide points: CMV carriers having the relevant HLA were flagged by cumulative public TCR beta family frequency.

Trimming took 5 bases from V and 0 from J; bases not matched to a gene: 5. The CDR3 runs 16 residues. CDR1 is MGHDK, CDR2 SYGVNS, per germline. TCRdb ran MiXCR on the reads and lists one entry per CDR3 protein. The sample includes tens of thousands of distinct CDR3 sequences, 20% to 30% of them seen just once. V usage is TRBV25-1 and J usage is TRBJ2-5, with TRBD2 matching 11 bases. This TCR derives from a human donor in good health (CMV status not recorded). Some clones in this sample may be carry-over from other donors' samples. This specimen consisted of CD8+ T cells from cultured PBMCs, obtained from culture after CMV antigen stimulation. In nucleotides, the CDR3 is TGTGCCAGCAGTAAGGGACTAGCGGAGCACCAAGAGACCCAGTACTTC. Protein: CASSKGLAEHQETQYF.